This TCR beta chain was sequenced for a study of T cell responses to AZD1222 COVID-19 vaccine (dated by TCRdb to about 2021). For context, the study as a whole: A total of approximately 240 trial participants underwent TCR sequencing, of whom about 200 had received two doses of AZD1222 and 26 had received two doses of the MenACWY control vaccine. Enrollment into the trials was organized by age into subgroups of 18-55, 56-69 and 70-plus years, and those subgroups contained about 160, 30 and 59 TCR-sequenced participants, respectively.

The CDR3 regions of human TCRbeta chains were analyzed by immunosequencing. From the authors' description of their analysis: Repertoire TCRs were checked for matches against a reference library of SARS-CoV-2-specific TCRs that had been generated using the MIRA antigen-specificity platform. Breadth was defined as the fraction of unique TCRs that were SARS-CoV-2-associated, and depth was defined as the fraction of total T cells that were SARS-CoV-2-associated. Each spike-specific TCR was assigned to its reactive spike region and to a CD4 or CD8 class using the MIRA data. Log10-transformed breadth and depth values were compared by one-way ANOVA with Sidak's multiple comparisons tests. Entries here come from immuneACCESS through TCRdb and include only in-frame sequences with V and J called. Some clones fail to appear in such tables; in the studies checked, an unresolved V gene covers under half of the shortfall, and the cause of the remainder is unknown. That table gives V, J and clone size, and the DNA gave D and trimming. Across this sample there are 65,000 to 80,000 clones, with about 83% seen only once. Approximately 1.4% of the sample belongs to the ten largest clones.

The time point label for this specimen denotes: about 28 days (+/-7) after the second vaccine dose. Because spike-specific TCR depth and breadth did not differ between the two schedules, AZD1222 recipients who got a second dose at roughly 4 weeks were pooled with those who got a second dose at roughly 12 weeks. Samples from vaccinated people were obtained from the UK trials COV001 and COV002, which included a single-blind randomized controlled phase 2/3 trial of AZD1222 (ChAdOx1 nCoV-19) in healthy adults. For TCRbeta chain sequencing, PBMC samples from trial participants were taken at day 0 and at day 28 after the second dose. Results and caveats for the whole study, not just this receptor: Participants were mostly white British and included more females than males, and it was suggested by the authors that clonal diversity may have been underestimated. The whole spike protein was spanned by vaccine-associated CD4 TCRs, and dominant responses were seen in regions 160-218 and 743-854. Conclusions about previously exposed vaccinees were limited because only six AZD1222 recipients were SARS-CoV-2 seropositive at baseline. The 56-69-year group was small, and its depth increase did not reach significance, likely because of low power. Reportedly, almost half of the unique spike-specific TCRs recognized epitopes lying outside the regions that are mutated in the B.1.351 and B.1.1.7 variants. No day 14 peak-response samples were available, so repertoires were characterized only after the peak T cell response. Spike-specific TCR breadth and depth rose significantly after two AZD1222 doses compared with day 0 and with MenACWY recipients.

Regarding this clone: The clone's antigen remains unknown. No base-level quality is on record; no much larger clone is a single base apart.

CDR1 and CDR2 are read off the germline V gene as SGHAT and FQNNGV. The CDR3 covers 13 residues, taking in both the cysteine and the phenylalanine. This entry keeps only the CDR3 DNA: 39 bases, framed from base 1. The junction shows trimming of 4 bases on V and 4 bases on J, plus 10 bases between the germline ends. Sequenced material: peripheral blood, taken 28 days after the second AZD1222 dose. This chain joins TRBV11-2 to TRBJ1-1, with the D gene not clear enough to name. The receptor was isolated from an adult who received the AZD1222 COVID-19 vaccine. The nucleotide sequence reads TGTGCCAGCAGCTCCCAGCGAACCACTGAAGCTTTCTTT. Translation gives CASSSQRTTEAFF.